The clone carrying this T cell receptor (beta chain) was seen only a few times. A much larger clone is a single base away; this may be a read error. Isolation per sample recovered at least 7 million PBMCs. The second PCR ran 7 to 11 cycles with a sample-barcoded 5' primer and J-beta primers. MiXCR was run by TCRdb on the 5' RACE reads, yielding one entry per CDR3 protein. The data show about 560,000 distinct CDR3 sequences, with approximately 26% seen just once and under 4.5% held by the top ten. Germline V gene data show CDR1 as SGHDT and CDR2 as YYEEEE. The CDR3 consists of 13 residues. Trimming left V 4 bases short and J 3 bases short, with 9 bases between. This entry belongs to a study of blood T cells in healthy people across ages. This sample also belongs to another study, concerning T cells of mothers and their children. Per that study: A few healthy Caucasian mothers served as donors, and their six children did as well. There were over 8.5 million TCR beta CDR3 reads from each mother and a few million from each child. It was observed that no persistent microchimeric T cell clones could be detected.

This clonotype was obtained from a boy younger than 10 in good health. This sequence joins TRBV5-6 and TRBJ2-3; TRBD1 might be the D (6 bases). The specimen was blood. DNA for the CDR3: TGTGCCAGCAGCCAAAGGGGGACAGATACGCAGTATTTT. This sequence encodes CASSQRGTDTQYF. Full variable domain (outside the CDR3, taken from reference TRBV5-6 and TRBJ2-3): DAGVTQSPTHLIKTRGQQVTLRCSPKSGHDTVSWYQQALGQGPQFIFQYYEEEERQRGNFPDRFSGHQFPNYSSELNVNALLLGDSALYLCASSQRGTDTQYFGPGTRLTVL.